Each of the 30 T cell receptor beta chains below was sequenced from the same sample in a study of cytomegalovirus exposure and HLA in healthy donors. In the PCR, 60 Vbeta and 13 Jbeta primers were used. Only in-frame clones appear in the TCRdb table, and some are missing; sequencing was by immunoSEQ multiplex PCR. This table has approximately 150,000 clones, 55% to 80% appearing once. Sample: PBMCs. Source of these receptors: a woman aged 55-75 years in good health and CMV-seropositive.

The rearrangement joins TRBV11-2 to TRBJ1-1; 8 bases are shared with TRBD1. Germline CDR1 is SGHAT and CDR2 is FQNNGV. Germline trimming cut 5 bases from V and 5 bases from J; bases unmatched to any gene: 7. This CDR3 region has 14 residues. The CDR3 sequence: CASSVDRVGTEAFF. The CDR3 region has the DNA TGTGCCAGCAGCGTGGACAGGGTCGGAACTGAAGCTTTCTTT.

This clone appeared a single time. The chain joins TRBV11-2 to TRBJ2-1; 10 positions agree with TRBD2. The CDR3 length is 15 residues. V gave up 1 base and J gave up 4 bases; unmatched junction bases: 1. The germline V gene has CDR1 SGHAT and CDR2 FQNNGV. The CDR3 sequence is CASSLGSGRYNEQFF. The CDR3 DNA sequence: TGTGCCAGCAGCTTAGGTAGCGGGAGGTACAATGAGCAGTTCTTC.

The table lists this clone with a few counts. The chain employs TRBV6-6 and TRBJ2-7; 10 bases align to TRBD2. CDR1 and CDR2 (germline): MNHNY, SVGAGI (reference sequence). This CDR3 region has 15 residues. V was pared by 4 bases and J by 3 bases, with 6 bases of the junction left unmatched. CDR3: CASSWTSGGVYEQYF. CDR3 sequence (DNA): TGTGCCAGCAGTTGGACTAGCGGAGGAGTCTACGAGCAGTACTTC.

This chain uses TRBV5-1 with TRBJ2-5, with D tentatively TRBD1 (5 bases). Trimming left V 4 bases short and J 1 base short, with 11 bases between. Germline values: CDR1 SGHRS, CDR2 YFSETQ. CDR3 length: 14 amino acids. The CDR3 DNA reads as TGCGCCAGCAGCACCGGACAAGTCCAAGAGACCCAGTACTTC. This encodes CASSTGQVQETQYF.

The chain combines TRBV7-2 with TRBJ1-2, with a weak D call TRBD1 (6 bases). Germline loops: CDR1 SGHTA, CDR2 FQGNSA. V was clipped by 4 bases and J by 5 bases, with 8 bases between them. The CDR3 spans 12 residues. The CDR3 nucleotides read TGTGCCAGCAGCTCGACAGGTTATGGCTACACCTTC. The encoded protein is CASSSTGYGYTF.

The chain combines TRBV28 with TRBJ1-2; D is uncertain. Germline CDR1 and CDR2: MDHEN and SYDVKM. CDR3 size: 14 residues. V lost 2 bases to trimming and J lost 8 bases, with 15 bases between them. The CDR3 DNA is TGTGCCAGCAGTTTAGCGGCGACCGCGAGGGGCTACACCTTC. Encoded protein: CASSLAATARGYTF.

The gene calls are TRBV18 and TRBJ2-1; 11 nucleotides agree with TRBD2. Germline lookup yields CDR1 KGHSH and CDR2 LQKENI. The CDR3 length is 14 residues. V was clipped by 3 bases and J by 9 bases; unmatched bases: 4. CDR3: CASSPGLAEAEQFF. As DNA, the CDR3 is TGTGCCAGCTCACCGGGACTAGCGGAGGCTGAGCAGTTCTTC.

This clone was seen only a few times. V and J are TRBV15 and TRBJ2-3, with D possibly TRBD1 on 6 matching bases. The CDR3 contains 15 residues. The germline CDR1 and CDR2 sequences are LNHNV and YYDKDF (reference sequence). Between the trimmed V and J ends, which lost 4 bases and 6 bases, there was a span of 17 bases. CDR3 loop: CATSTWGPSGDTQYF. The DNA for the CDR3 is TGTGCCACCAGCACTTGGGGGCCTTCAGGGGATACGCAGTATTTT.

Comment on this clone: One end of the junction does not line up with germline, which may come from a read error. The rearrangement links TRBV6-9 to TRBJ2-1, with 12 bases fitting TRBD2. This CDR3 has 13 amino acids. From germline, CDR1 is MNHGY and CDR2 SVAAGI. The CDR3 reads CASSYSPLAGGLF. In DNA, the CDR3 is TGTGCCAGCAGTTATTCTCCGCTAGCGGGAGGGCTCTTC.

This clone was seen more than once but under ten times. The genes are TRBV5-1 and TRBJ2-1; the match to TRBD2 covers 10 bases. Germline CDR1 reads SGHRS; CDR2 reads YFSETQ. CDR3 length: 13 residues. V trimming: 3 bases; J trimming: 9 bases; junction bases outside the gene matches: 3. The CDR3 is CASSSGLASEQFF. The CDR3 nucleotides read TGCGCCAGCAGCTCGGGACTAGCGAGTGAGCAGTTCTTC.

This chain joins TRBV30 and TRBJ1-1; 7 nucleotides match TRBD1. The V segment lost 7 bases and the J segment 7 bases; nucleotides outside the gene matches: 9. Germline assignment: CDR1 GTSNPN and CDR2 SVGIG (reference sequence). The CDR3 has 12 residues. The CDR3 bases are TGTGCCTCCGGAAGGGGGCAGGATGAAGCTTTCTTT. Translation: CASGRGQDEAFF.

This chain links TRBV5-1 with TRBJ2-3; 8 bases are shared with TRBD1. CDR1 SGHRS and CDR2 YFSETQ come from the germline V gene. V trimming: 4 bases; J trimming: 5 bases; junction bases outside the gene matches: 6. CDR3 size: 14 residues. For the CDR3, the DNA is TGCGCCAGCAGCGTGGACAGGGAAATAGATACGCAGTATTTT. This encodes CASSVDREIDTQYF.

The gene calls are TRBV9 and TRBJ2-3; tentative D call: TRBD2 (6 bases). Germline values: CDR1 SGDLS, CDR2 YYNGEE. The V end lost 0 bases, the J end lost 0 bases, and 8 bases lay between the germline ends. The CDR3 loop spans 15 amino acids. The CDR3 sequence is CASSVDSGSTDTQYF. CDR3 nucleotide sequence: TGTGCCAGCAGCGTAGATAGCGGAAGCACAGATACGCAGTATTTT.

This clone showed up just a few times. This chain joins TRBV4-2 and TRBJ2-7; 10 bases match TRBD2. Germline V lookup: CDR1 LGHNA, CDR2 YNFKEQ. There are 16 residues in the CDR3. Trimming at V came to 3 bases and at J to 2 bases, leaving 7 bases not matched to a gene. As DNA, the CDR3 is TGTGCCAGCAGCCAGGTTAGCGGGAGGACGACCTACGAGCAGTACTTC. It specifies CASSQVSGRTTYEQYF.

The chain has TRBV9 and TRBJ1-5, with TRBD1 as a possible D gene (5 bases). This CDR3 region has 14 residues. With 4 bases removed from V and 6 bases from J, the gap between germline ends came to 14 bases. Per the germline V gene, CDR1 is SGDLS and CDR2 is YYNGEE. CDR3 protein: CASSPGGIGQPQHF. The CDR3 nucleotides are TGTGCCAGCAGCCCTGGGGGGATCGGTCAGCCCCAGCATTTT.

The rearrangement uses TRBV29-1 and TRBJ1-5; D is possibly TRBD1 (6 bases). The CDR3 consists of 14 residues. The germline V gene encodes CDR1 SQVTM and CDR2 ANQGSEA. Trimming cost V 4 bases and J 5 bases, with 15 bases left between them. This CDR3 is CSVGEQGGDQPQHF. DNA for the CDR3: TGCAGCGTTGGGGAACAGGGAGGGGATCAGCCCCAGCATTTT. The entire variable domain, with the rest obtained from reference TRBV29-1 and TRBJ1-5, is as follows: SAVISQKPSRDICQRGTSLTIQCQVDSQVTMMFWYRQQPGQSLTLIATANQGSEATYESGFVIDKFPISRPNLTFSTLTVSNMSPEDSSIYLCSVGEQGGDQPQHFGDGTRLSIL.

The chain joins TRBV4-1 to TRBJ2-2, with unresolved D. Germline V lookup: CDR1 MGHRA, CDR2 YSYEKL. Trimming cost V 0 bases and J 5 bases, with 19 bases left between them. There are 18 residues in the CDR3. The CDR3 region has the DNA TGCGCCAGCAGCCAAGATCCCGGGTTTTACGGTGGGACCGGGGAGCTGTTTTTT. It encodes CASSQDPGFYGGTGELFF.

The chain has TRBV7-9 and TRBJ1-1; unclear D gene. V was clipped by 5 bases and J by 4 bases, with 11 bases between them. The CDR3 runs to 13 residues. CDR1 and CDR2 from the germline V gene are SEHNR and FQNEAQ (reference sequence). CDR3 in amino acids: CASSPQSGTEAFF. CDR3 nucleotide sequence: TGTGCCAGCAGCCCTCAATCGGGCACTGAAGCTTTCTTT. The variable domain in full, with the rest retrieved from reference TRBV7-9 and TRBJ1-1, is DTGVSQNPRHKITKRGQNVTFRCDPISEHNRLYWYRQTLGQGPEFLTYFQNEAQLEKSRLLSDRFSAERPKGSFSTLEIQRTEQGDSAMYLCASSPQSGTEAFFGQGTRLTVV.

CDR3 loop: CASSSGQARGTEAFF. The CDR3 DNA is TGTGCCAGCAGCTCCGGACAGGCCAGAGGGACTGAAGCTTTCTTT. The chain recombines TRBV5-6 with TRBJ1-1, with 7 bases aligning to TRBD1. The V gene's germline CDR1 is SGHDT and CDR2 YYEEEE. V trimming: 3 bases; J trimming: 5 bases; junction bases outside the gene matches: 10. The CDR3 is made up of 15 amino acids.

This chain uses TRBV29-1 with TRBJ1-1; the D gene is possibly TRBD1 (5 bases). From germline, CDR1 is SQVTM and CDR2 ANQGSEA. This CDR3 contains 14 residues. V lost 6 bases and J 3 bases, leaving 17 bases between the germline ends. CDR3 DNA: TGCAGCGTCCGGTGGTCGGGAGGGGACACTGAAGCTTTCTTT. It codes for CSVRWSGGDTEAFF.

The chain is built from TRBV10-3 and TRBJ1-2, with D tentatively TRBD1 (6 bases). The CDR3 has 17 amino acids. Germline V CDR1 and CDR2: ENHRY, SYGVKD. The V end lost 4 bases, the J end lost 4 bases, and 22 bases lay between the germline ends. The CDR3 protein is CAISASGTHKPSYGYTF. CDR3 coding DNA: TGTGCCATCAGTGCCTCCGGGACACACAAACCATCCTATGGCTACACCTTC.

V gene TRBV28 combines with J gene TRBJ1-4, with D uncertain. CDR1 and CDR2 from the germline V gene are MDHEN and SYDVKM. Trimming removed 3 bases at V and 5 bases at J, with 13 bases between. CDR3 length: 15 amino acids. The CDR3 sequence is CASSFLGEENEKLFF. CDR3 DNA sequence: TGTGCCAGCAGTTTTCTCGGGGAGGAGAATGAAAAACTGTTTTTT.

This clone appeared once. The CDR3 sequence: CASTLGGATNEKLFF. CDR3 bases: TGTGCCAGCACCCTGGGGGGGGCAACTAATGAAAAACTGTTTTTT. This chain joins TRBV28 and TRBJ1-4; weak D call: TRBD1 (5 bases). Germline V gene lookup returns CDR1 MDHEN and CDR2 SYDVKM. CDR3 length: 15 amino acids. Trimming stripped 7 bases from V and 0 bases from J, with 12 bases between.

The chain employs TRBV7-3 and TRBJ2-1; 9 positions match TRBD1. Unmatched junction bases numbered 12, after V lost 5 bases and J lost 7 bases. Germline V gene data show CDR1 as SGHTA and CDR2 as FQGTGA. The CDR3 runs 16 residues. CDR3 protein: CASSLKGGTGKNEQFF. DNA for the CDR3: TGTGCCAGCAGCCTCAAAGGAGGGACAGGGAAGAATGAGCAGTTCTTC.

This clone was seen more than once but under ten times. The chain carries TRBV11-2 and TRBJ1-1; D ambiguous. Germline V lookup: CDR1 SGHAT, CDR2 FQNNGV. CDR3 length: 14 amino acids. Between the trimmed V and J ends, which lost 5 bases and 1 base, there was a span of 11 bases. In nucleotides, the CDR3 is TGTGCCAGCAGCACAAAAGGAGAGAACACTGAAGCTTTCTTT. Protein product: CASSTKGENTEAFF. The full variable domain, with the rest looked up from reference TRBV11-2 and TRBJ1-1, is EAGVAQSPRYKIIEKRQSVAFWCNPISGHATLYWYQQILGQGPKLLIQFQNNGVVDDSQLPKDRFSAERLKGVDSTLKIQPAKLEDSAVYLCASSTKGENTEAFFGQGTRLTVV.

This rearrangement joins TRBV7-2 to TRBJ2-7; D gene ambiguous. Germline CDR1 SGHTA, CDR2 FQGNSA. The CDR3 extends over 13 amino acids. Trimming left V 1 base short and J 5 bases short, with 9 bases between. The CDR3 bases are TGTGCCAGCAGCTTAGTGCCGGAGAACGAGCAGTACTTC. Its translation: CASSLVPENEQYF.

Regarding this clone: In the same sample, other DNA sequences code for this CDR3. This chain uses TRBV10-1 with TRBJ2-7; 9 bases fit TRBD1. V gave up 3 bases and J gave up 7 bases; unmatched junction bases: 16. The CDR3 spans 17 residues. The germline V gene has CDR1 WNHNN and CDR2 SYGVQD (reference sequence). CDR3 residues: CASSEKNRGLVANEQYF. The DNA for the CDR3 is TGCGCCAGCAGTGAAAAAAACAGGGGGCTCGTTGCTAATGAGCAGTACTTC.

This clone was seen a handful of times. The chain combines TRBV7-9 with TRBJ2-3; D gene unclear. The V and J ends lost 2 bases and 2 bases respectively, with 11 bases between them. This CDR3 comprises 15 residues. Germline CDR1 SEHNR, CDR2 FQNEAQ (reference sequence). CDR3 in amino acids: CASSLHSSSTDTQYF. The CDR3 region has the DNA TGTGCCAGCAGCTTACATTCTAGTTCCACAGATACGCAGTATTTT.

This sequence joins TRBV30 and TRBJ2-7; D not resolved. Trimming removed 3 bases at V and 6 bases at J, with 15 bases between. The CDR3 has 13 residues. The V gene's germline CDR1 is GTSNPN and CDR2 SVGIG (reference sequence). CDR3 residues: CAWSRGSSGEQYF. Written as DNA, the CDR3 is TGTGCCTGGAGCCGCGGTTCCTCTGGCGAGCAGTACTTC.

CDR3 bases: TGTGCCAGCAGCTCCGGACACCGCTCTGGGGCCAACGTCCTGACTTTC. Encoded protein: CASSSGHRSGANVLTF. The rearrangement joins TRBV5-6 to TRBJ2-6, with D possibly matching TRBD1 (5 bases). With 3 bases removed from V and 0 bases from J, the gap between germline ends came to 10 bases. Germline CDR1 and CDR2: SGHDT and YYEEEE. This CDR3 has 16 residues. Looking up the rest from reference TRBV5-6 and TRBJ2-6 gives the full variable domain: DAGVTQSPTHLIKTRGQQVTLRCSPKSGHDTVSWYQQALGQGPQFIFQYYEEEERQRGNFPDRFSGHQFPNYSSELNVNALLLGDSALYLCASSSGHRSGANVLTFGAGSRLTVL.